This passage covers 7 T cell receptor beta chains from one sample sequenced in a study of control samples from healthy donors and cancer patients. TCRdb's copy holds only in-frame clones and misses some; the assay was immunoSEQ multiplex PCR. The sample lists about 190,000 clones; about 91% were seen once. Sequenced material: blood. The source of these receptors is a man aged 25 to 40 in good health.

This rearrangement joins TRBV12-3 or TRBV12-4 to TRBJ2-1, with D uncertain. The CDR3 extends over 13 amino acids. The ends were cut back, 3 bases at V and 2 bases at J, with 5 bases in the middle. In DNA, the CDR3 is TGTGCCAGCAGTTTCCTGACCTACAATGAGCAGTTCTTC. Translation: CASSFLTYNEQFF.

The gene calls are TRBV7-9 and TRBJ2-3, with 13 bases aligning to TRBD2. V shed 2 bases, J shed 15 bases, and the junction held 8 bases outside the gene matches. Germline lookup yields CDR1 SEHNR and CDR2 FQNEAQ (reference sequence). The CDR3 consists of 14 residues. The CDR3 is CASSLTSGGAGSYF. DNA of the CDR3: TGTGCCAGCAGCTTAACTAGCGGGGGGGCCGGGAGTTATTTT.

The V gene is TRBV29-1, the J gene TRBJ2-3; D unclear. The CDR3 is 11 amino acids. V was trimmed by 5 bases and J by 3 bases, leaving 6 bases between them. Germline CDR1 reads SQVTM; CDR2 reads ANQGSEA. The CDR3 nucleotides read TGCAGCGTTCAGCCTACAGATACGCAGTATTTT. Encoded protein: CSVQPTDTQYF.

The chain links TRBV5-1 to TRBJ2-1; 8 bases fit TRBD1. The germline V gene has CDR1 SGHRS and CDR2 YFSETQ. Unmatched junction bases numbered 7, after V lost 3 bases and J lost 8 bases. The CDR3 contains 14 residues. The CDR3 reads CASSSLQGDDEQFF. CDR3 DNA sequence: TGCGCCAGCAGCTCACTACAGGGGGACGATGAGCAGTTCTTC.

The chain carries TRBV2 and TRBJ2-5, with TRBD2 identical over 7 bases. Germline CDR1 SNHLY, CDR2 FYNNEI. V lost 1 base and J lost 5; bases outside the gene matches: 4. The CDR3 totals 14 residues. Here the CDR3 DNA reads TGTGCCAGCAGTGAAGGGGGGGGGAAGGAGACCCAGTACTTC. Translated, it gives CASSEGGGKETQYF.

The chain uses TRBV19 and TRBJ2-7; unclear D gene. Germline V lookup: CDR1 LNHDA, CDR2 SQIVND (reference sequence). The CDR3 sequence is 12 residues long. The V gene lost 10 bases and the J gene lost 3 bases, with 13 bases spanning the gap. CDR3 in amino acids: CATSDGNYEQYF. CDR3 coding DNA: TGTGCCACCTCGGACGGTAACTACGAGCAGTACTTC.

The rearrangement uses TRBV6-5 and TRBJ1-1; possibly TRBD1 for D (5 bases). The CDR3 consists of 14 residues. V dropped 2 bases and J dropped 1 base, with 8 bases sitting between them. The germline CDR1 and CDR2 sequences are MNHEY and SVGAGI. CDR3 nucleotide sequence: TGTGCCAGCAGTTACCGGCAGGGGAACACTGAAGCTTTCTTT. Encoded protein: CASSYRQGNTEAFF.